Each of the 5 T cell receptor beta chains below was sequenced from the same sample in a study of immune characterization of retroperitoneal liposarcoma. TCRdb re-derived calls from the PCR reads in MiXCR, one entry per CDR3 protein. The sample lists 3,000 to 4,000 distinct CDR3 sequences, about 51% occurring once. Sequencing used tumor tissue. The receptors here all came from a male donor with retroperitoneal liposarcoma.

V usage is TRBV7-3 and J usage is TRBJ2-3; tentative D call: TRBD1 (6 bases). This CDR3 contains 16 residues. With 2 bases removed from V and 1 base from J, the gap between germline ends came to 13 bases. CDR1 is SGHTA and CDR2 is FQGTGA in the germline V gene. CDR3 sequence: CASSLRGRGGTDTQYF. CDR3 nucleotides: TGTGCCAGCAGCTTACGTGGCAGGGGAGGCACAGATACGCAGTATTTT.

This clonotype was counted a few times. The chain has TRBV11-1 and TRBJ2-1, with D possibly being TRBD1 or TRBD2 (5 bases each). This CDR3 spans 16 amino acids. V dropped 4 bases and J dropped 0 bases, with 13 bases sitting between them. Germline CDR1 is SGHAT and CDR2 is FQDESV (reference sequence). The CDR3 DNA is TGTGCCAGCAGCTCTACTAAGGGGAGCTCCTACAATGAGCAGTTCTTC. It is translated as CASSSTKGSSYNEQFF.

This clonotype is judged large. The J gene is TRBJ2-5, the V gene TRBV27; D possibly uses TRBD1 or TRBD2 (5 bases each). This CDR3 contains 14 residues. The V gene's germline CDR1 is MNHEY and CDR2 SMNVEV (reference sequence). Deletions cut 5 bases from V and 3 bases from J, with 13 bases between. The CDR3 coding sequence is TGTGCCAGCAGTCCCCGGGACGGGGAAGAGACCCAGTACTTC. It encodes CASSPRDGEETQYF.

This clonotype was seen only a few times. The chain recombines TRBV5-6 with TRBJ2-2; maybe TRBD1 (5 bases). The CDR3 covers 14 residues. The V end was cut by 4 bases, the J end by 2 bases, with 9 bases between. CDR1 is SGHDT and CDR2 is YYEEEE in the germline V gene. CDR3 amino acids: CASSPDINTGELFF. As DNA, the CDR3 is TGTGCCAGCAGCCCGGACATAAACACCGGGGAGCTGTTTTTT.

The chain combines TRBV11-2 with TRBJ2-1, with TRBD2 matching over 10 bases. V lost 5 bases and J lost 9; bases outside the gene matches: 16. The germline CDR1 and CDR2 sequences are SGHAT and FQNNGV. The CDR3 extends over 17 amino acids. In DNA, the CDR3 is TGTGCCAGCAGCCGAACGCTGCTAGCGGGAGAAAGGGGTGAGCAGTTCTTC. This sequence encodes CASSRTLLAGERGEQFF.